Detailed here is one T cell receptor (beta chain). V lost 5 bases to trimming and J lost 8 bases, with 18 bases between them. CDR1 SGHAT and CDR2 FQNNGV come from the germline V gene. This CDR3 contains 14 residues. Followed over time, Seattle patients had been enrolled while infection was active. The source of the sample is a study of blood T cell repertoires in COVID-19. Looking at the study overall: Acute and convalescent COVID-19 specimens originated in the United States, Italy and Spain. T cells, B-cell-depleted T cells, or PBMCs provided the cDNA or gDNA that served as material.

Authors' methods: Amplification of reference gene primers provided the estimated nucleated cell counts. Profiled with immunoSEQ multiplex PCR; TCRdb holds only in-frame clones, not every one. Clone size and V and J calls were adopted from that table, with D and trimming inferred from the DNA. The sample lists roughly 250,000 clones; roughly 84% were seen once. The sequence derives from an older person with COVID-19, enrolled during active disease. The rearrangement uses TRBV11-2 and TRBJ1-2, with D perhaps matching TRBD1 (6 bases). The material sequenced was peripheral blood. The CDR3 region is CASSEDRLHSGYTF. The CDR3, as DNA: TGTGCCAGCAGCGAAGACAGGCTGCACTCCGGCTACACCTTC.